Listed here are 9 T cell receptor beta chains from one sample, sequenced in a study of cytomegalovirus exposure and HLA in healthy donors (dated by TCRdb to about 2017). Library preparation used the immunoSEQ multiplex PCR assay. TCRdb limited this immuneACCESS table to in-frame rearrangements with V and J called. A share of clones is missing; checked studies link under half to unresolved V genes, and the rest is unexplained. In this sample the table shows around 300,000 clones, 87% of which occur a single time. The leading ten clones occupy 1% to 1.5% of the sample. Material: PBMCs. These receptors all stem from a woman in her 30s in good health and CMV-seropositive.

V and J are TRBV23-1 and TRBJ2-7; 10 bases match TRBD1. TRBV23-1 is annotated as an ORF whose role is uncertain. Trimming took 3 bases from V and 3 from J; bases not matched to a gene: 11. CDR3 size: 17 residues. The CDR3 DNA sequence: TGCGCCAGCAGTCACTCGAGGTCCGGGACAGGGGTCTACGAGCAGTACTTC. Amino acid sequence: CASSHSRSGTGVYEQYF.

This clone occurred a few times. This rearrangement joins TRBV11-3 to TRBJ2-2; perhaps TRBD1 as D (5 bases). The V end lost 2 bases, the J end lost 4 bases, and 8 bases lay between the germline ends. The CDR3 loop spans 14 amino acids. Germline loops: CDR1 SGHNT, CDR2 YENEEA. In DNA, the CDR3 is TGTGCCAGCAGCTTACAAAGGGGCACCGGGGAGCTGTTTTTT. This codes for CASSLQRGTGELFF.

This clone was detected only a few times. CDR3 in DNA: TGTGCCAGTAGTAACCAAGGCTGGAACACTGAAGCTTTCTTT. Translated, it gives CASSNQGWNTEAFF. J is TRBJ1-1 and V is TRBV19; D uncertain. Trimming stripped 4 bases from V and 1 base from J, with 10 bases between. This CDR3 contains 14 residues. The germline V gene encodes CDR1 LNHDA and CDR2 SQIVND (reference sequence).

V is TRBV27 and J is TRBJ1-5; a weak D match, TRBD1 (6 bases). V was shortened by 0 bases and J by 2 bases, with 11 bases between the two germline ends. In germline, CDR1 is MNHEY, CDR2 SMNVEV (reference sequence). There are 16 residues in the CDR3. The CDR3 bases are TGTGCCAGCAGTTTATCTGGGGGGCTGGGCAATCAGCCCCAGCATTTT. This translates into CASSLSGGLGNQPQHF.

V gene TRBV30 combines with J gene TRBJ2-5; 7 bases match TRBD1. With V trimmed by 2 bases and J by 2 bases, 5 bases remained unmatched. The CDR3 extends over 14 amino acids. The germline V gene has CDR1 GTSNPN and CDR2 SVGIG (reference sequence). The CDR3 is CAWSPLGQQETQYF. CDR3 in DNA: TGTGCCTGGAGTCCCCTGGGACAGCAAGAGACCCAGTACTTC.

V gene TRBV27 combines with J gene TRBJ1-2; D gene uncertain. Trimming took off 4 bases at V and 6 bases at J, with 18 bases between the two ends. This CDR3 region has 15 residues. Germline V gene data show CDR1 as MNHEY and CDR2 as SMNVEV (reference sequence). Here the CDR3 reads CASSSQYTAVNGYTF. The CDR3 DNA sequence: TGTGCCAGCAGTTCACAATACACCGCGGTCAATGGCTACACCTTC.

The CDR3 region is CASSLGDAYYGYTF. The CDR3, as DNA: TGTGCCAGCAGCTTAGGGGACGCTTACTATGGCTACACCTTC. This chain uses TRBV7-2 with TRBJ1-2; possibly TRBD1 for D (5 bases). V was trimmed by 1 base and J by 3 bases, leaving 9 bases between them. The CDR3 covers 14 residues. CDR1 is SGHTA, CDR2 FQGNSA, per germline.

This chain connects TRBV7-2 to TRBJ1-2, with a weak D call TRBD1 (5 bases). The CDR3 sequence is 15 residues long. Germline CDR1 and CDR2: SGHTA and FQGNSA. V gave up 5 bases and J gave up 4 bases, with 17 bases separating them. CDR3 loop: CASSLRMGEGYGYTF. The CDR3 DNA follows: TGTGCCAGCAGCCTTCGGATGGGGGAGGGCTATGGCTACACCTTC.

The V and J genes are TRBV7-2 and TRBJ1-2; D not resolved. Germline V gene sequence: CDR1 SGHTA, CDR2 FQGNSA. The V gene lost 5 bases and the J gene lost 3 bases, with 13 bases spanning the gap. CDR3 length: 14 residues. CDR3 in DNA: TGTGCCAGCAGCCAACGACGCGTAGACTATGGCTACACCTTC. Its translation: CASSQRRVDYGYTF. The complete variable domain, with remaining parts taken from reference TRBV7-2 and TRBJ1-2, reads GAGVSQSPSNKVTEKGKDVELRCDPISGHTALYWYRQSLGQGLEFLIYFQGNSAPDKSGLPSDRFSAERTGGSVSTLTIQRTQQEDSAVYLCASSQRRVDYGYTFGSGTRLTVV.